This TCR beta chain was observed in a study of brain metastases from non-small cell lung cancer. This clone was picked up one time. Its cognate antigen is unknown. Regarding the study as a whole: In over 55% of brain metastases, T-cell clones were expanded compared with matched primary tumors. Compared with primary tumors, brain metastases showed less T-cell infiltration.

Measured with immunoSEQ multiplex PCR; TCRdb has only the in-frame clones, and not every one. The sample has thousands of clones; roughly 86% are singletons. Sequencing was carried out using primary lung tumor tissue. The clonotype comes from a donor at least 40 years old with non-small cell lung cancer.

The DNA of the CDR3 is TGTGCCAGCAGCCAAGATGCCGGTCAGCCCCAGCATTTT. Amino acids: CASSQDAGQPQHF. The V gene is TRBV4-2, the J gene TRBJ1-5, with D unresolved. Trimming stripped 0 bases from V and 6 bases from J, with 6 bases between. The CDR3 spans 13 residues. CDR1 and CDR2 (germline): LGHNA, YNFKEQ.